This TCR beta chain was recovered during a study of T cells in Graves' hyperthyroidism and ophthalmopathy. The CDR3 is made up of 14 amino acids. Per germline, CDR1 SNHLY and CDR2 FYNNEI. The germline V and J ends were trimmed by 7 bases and 6 bases, with 13 bases remaining between them. Template material for amplifying TCR beta CDR3 regions consisted of RNA transcripts. In the first-round RT-PCR of the TCR CDR3, the HTBI primer set was used. TCRdb re-called the multiplex PCR reads with MiXCR, one entry per CDR3 protein. Of hundreds of thousands of distinct CDR3 sequences in the sample, less than 25% are singletons; the top ten hold roughly a third. In its sample, this clonotype was seen a few times.

This TCR was recovered from a man between 25 and 39 years old with Graves' ophthalmopathy. Material: blood. The V call is TRBV2, the J call TRBJ1-6; D not resolved. CDR3 residues: CASTRNPTNSPLHF. The CDR3 bases are TGTGCCAGCACTCGAAACCCTACTAATTCACCCCTCCACTTT.